This TCR beta chain originates from a study of blood T cell repertoires in COVID-19. Study-wide context: COVID-19 samples collected from the United States, Italy and Spain covered acute and convalescent phases.

The trim removed 1 base at V and 2 bases at J, leaving 8 bases unmatched. Germline assignment: CDR1 SGHRS and CDR2 YFSETQ. This CDR3 has 17 residues. In the original analysis: How many nucleated cells were present was estimated from reference gene primer amplification. This table comes from immunoSEQ multiplex PCR, and its TCRdb copy is limited to in-frame clones, with some not included. V and J calls and clone size follow that table, whereas D and trimming were derived from the DNA. This sample has some 67,000 clones, with 87% found just once. The TCR was taken from a woman at least 80 years old with acute or convalescent COVID-19. The gene calls are TRBV5-1 and TRBJ2-3, with TRBD2 matching 9 bases. The specimen sequenced was peripheral blood. CDR3 sequence (DNA): TGCGCCAGCAGCTTGATGGCTAGCGGGACGTCCACAGATACGCAGTATTTT. Protein: CASSLMASGTSTDTQYF. Together with reference TRBV5-1 and TRBJ2-3, the CDR3 gives the full variable domain: KAGVTQTPRYLIKTRGQQVTLSCSPISGHRSVSWYQQTPGQGLQFLFEYFSETQRNKGNFPGRFSGRQFSNSRSEMNVSTLELGDSALYLCASSLMASGTSTDTQYFGPGTRLTVL.